These 26 T cell receptor beta chains came from one sample sequenced in a study of PD-1 blockade in classical Hodgkin lymphoma. Time point defined: newly diagnosed, previously untreated cHL patient sample. TCRdb's table, derived via immunoSEQ multiplex PCR, lists solely in-frame clones and lacks some. This repertoire shows fewer than 90,000 clones, over 85% found once; its top ten account for less than 3.5%. The sample consisted of peripheral blood mononuclear cells (PBMCs). The receptors derive from a human donor with classical Hodgkin lymphoma.

This clone came up once. The chain carries TRBV11-2 and TRBJ2-5, with D maybe TRBD1 (6 bases). Judging by the DNA end, TRBJ2-7 fits better; the J call may be wrong. Germline loops: CDR1 SGHAT, CDR2 FQNNGV. The CDR3 totals 16 residues. CDR3 sequence reads: CASSLVRGGTPYEQYF. The CDR3 coding sequence is TGTGCCAGCAGCTTAGTCCGAGGGGGTACGCCCTACGAGCAGTACTTC.

The rearrangement uses TRBV7-2 and TRBJ2-1; 7 nucleotides align to TRBD2. The germline CDR1 and CDR2 sequences are SGHTA and FQGNSA. This CDR3 contains 18 residues. V shed 3 bases, J shed 4 bases, and the junction held 15 bases outside the gene matches. The CDR3 sequence: CASSLRAASGIMYNEQFF. CDR3 bases: TGTGCCAGCAGCTTGAGGGCGGCTAGCGGAATAATGTACAATGAGCAGTTCTTC.

The V call is TRBV18, the J call TRBJ1-2; 7 nucleotides agree with TRBD1. V was pared by 2 bases and J by 9 bases, with 3 bases of the junction left unmatched. The CDR3 runs to 12 residues. Germline CDR1 reads KGHSH; CDR2 reads LQKENI. The CDR3 DNA reads TGTGCCAGCTCACCAACAGGGGCTAGCTACACCTTC. Residues: CASSPTGASYTF.

In its sample, this clone was seen once. This rearrangement joins TRBV7-2 to TRBJ2-3; D remains ambiguous. Germline V lookup: CDR1 SGHTA, CDR2 FQGNSA. V gave up 1 base and J gave up 1 base, with 9 bases separating them. The CDR3 extends over 15 amino acids. Here the CDR3 reads CASSLDRIGTDTQYF. In nucleotides, the CDR3 is TGTGCCAGCAGCTTAGACCGGATAGGCACAGATACGCAGTATTTT.

The rearrangement joins TRBV5-5 to TRBJ2-1; 9 bases match TRBD2. The germline V gene encodes CDR1 SGHKS and CDR2 YYEKEE (reference sequence). J was trimmed by 8 bases and V by 1 base; bases with no gene match: 7. The CDR3 is 15 amino acids. The CDR3 coding sequence is TGTGCCAGCAGCTTGATAGCGGGAGAGTTCCATGAGCAGTTCTTC. It codes for CASSLIAGEFHEQFF.

V and J are TRBV18 and TRBJ2-4; D is possibly TRBD1 or TRBD2 (6 bases each). The V gene's germline CDR1 is KGHSH and CDR2 LQKENI. The CDR3 totals 16 residues. V lost 0 bases and J lost 6, with 15 bases in between. CDR3 protein: CASSPPRTGALNIQYF. In nucleotides, the CDR3 is TGTGCCAGCTCACCACCTCGGACGGGGGCCCTAAACATTCAGTACTTC.

Only one count was recorded for this clone. The chain carries TRBV27 and TRBJ1-5; 8 bases line up with TRBD1. This CDR3 contains 17 residues. Germline V gene lookup returns CDR1 MNHEY and CDR2 SMNVEV (reference sequence). V trimming: 5 bases; J trimming: 2 bases; junction bases outside the gene matches: 11. The CDR3 loop reads CASSPIAPGQGNQPQHF. CDR3 nucleotide sequence: TGTGCCAGCAGTCCAATCGCTCCGGGACAGGGCAATCAGCCCCAGCATTTT.

The V and J genes are TRBV5-1 and TRBJ2-2; D remains unclear. Trimming removed 0 bases from V and 5 bases from J, with 5 bases in between. The CDR3 covers 13 residues. The germline V gene has CDR1 SGHRS and CDR2 YFSETQ. CDR3 region: CASSLVGTGELFF. The CDR3 DNA sequence: TGCGCCAGCAGCTTGGTCGGGACCGGGGAGCTGTTTTTT.

The V and J genes are TRBV18 and TRBJ1-1; possible D gene TRBD1, 6 bases. Germline CDR1 reads KGHSH; CDR2 reads LQKENI. The CDR3 is 14 residues long. Deletions cut 1 base from V and 3 bases from J, with 9 bases between. The CDR3 coding sequence is TGTGCCAGCTCACCACTGGGGGCGGACACTGAAGCTTTCTTT. It yields the protein CASSPLGADTEAFF.

The rearrangement uses TRBV7-2 and TRBJ1-2, with TRBD1 as a possible D gene (5 bases). From germline, CDR1 is SGHTA and CDR2 FQGNSA. Trimming shortened V by 2 bases and J by 11 bases, and 21 bases separated the two germline ends. The CDR3 sequence is 15 residues long. CDR3 nucleotides: TGTGCCAGCAGCTTACCTATGCCGGTGACAGTCGGGTACACCTTC. This codes for CASSLPMPVTVGYTF.

This clone was counted once. V gene TRBV25-1 combines with J gene TRBJ2-1; 8 bases align to TRBD1. Trimming took 2 bases from V and 7 from J; bases not matched to a gene: 4. Germline assignment: CDR1 MGHDK and CDR2 SYGVNS. The CDR3 is 14 residues long. As DNA, the CDR3 is TGTGCCAGCAGTGAAGCAGGGGGCGGGAATGAGCAGTTCTTC. Translated, it gives CASSEAGGGNEQFF.

V is TRBV15 and J is TRBJ1-2, with D uncertain. V gave up 1 base and J gave up 0 bases, with 9 bases separating them. Germline values: CDR1 LNHNV, CDR2 YYDKDF (reference sequence). This CDR3 has 15 residues. CDR3: CATSRGVGSNYGYTF. The CDR3 region has the DNA TGTGCCACCAGCAGAGGCGTGGGTTCTAACTATGGCTACACCTTC.

J is TRBJ1-3 and V is TRBV2; TRBD1 is a possible D gene (5 bases). Germline CDR1 is SNHLY and CDR2 is FYNNEI. Trimming pared 6 bases from V and 0 bases from J, leaving 27 bases between. The CDR3 extends over 20 amino acids. The CDR3 bases are TGTGCCAGCAGCCCGCTCCTCTTGGTCGGGGGAAAGGGCTCTGGAAACACCATATATTTT. Encoded protein: CASSPLLLVGGKGSGNTIYF.

This chain connects TRBV6-5 to TRBJ1-4; TRBD1 matches at 8 bases. After removal of 5 bases from V and 7 bases from J, the junction contained 9 bases not matched to a gene. The germline V gene has CDR1 MNHEY and CDR2 SVGAGI. The CDR3 runs 15 residues. CDR3 in DNA: TGTGCCAGCAGTATCTCCAGACAGGGGAGTGAAAAACTGTTTTTT. The encoded protein is CASSISRQGSEKLFF.

DNA of the CDR3: TGTGCCAGCTCACCCTTTCTCACCGGGGAGCTGTTTTTT. Its translation is CASSPFLTGELFF. The chain combines TRBV18 with TRBJ2-2; D remains unclear. The CDR3 consists of 13 residues. The V end lost 3 bases, the J end lost 4 bases, and 6 bases lay between the germline ends. In germline, CDR1 is KGHSH, CDR2 LQKENI. Full variable domain (remainder filled in from reference TRBV18 and TRBJ2-2): NAGVMQNPRHLVRRRGQEARLRCSPMKGHSHVYWYRQLPEEGLKFMVYLQKENIIDESGMPKERFSAEFPKEGPSILRIQQVVRGDSAAYFCASSPFLTGELFFGEGSRLTVL.

CDR3 DNA sequence: TGTGCCAGCAGCTTAGTGAGGCCGGGCCGTAGCAATCAGCCCCAGCATTTT. Encoded protein: CASSLVRPGRSNQPQHF. This sequence joins TRBV7-9 and TRBJ1-5; D not certain. CDR1 and CDR2 (germline): SEHNR, FQNEAQ (reference sequence). V lost 1 base to trimming and J lost 0 bases, with 13 bases between them. This CDR3 has 17 residues.

V is TRBV10-3 and J is TRBJ1-1; D might be TRBD1 (6 bases). V gave up 5 bases and J gave up 0 bases, with 10 bases separating them. The CDR3 is 14 amino acids. CDR1 is ENHRY and CDR2 is SYGVKD in the germline V gene. The DNA for the CDR3 is TGTGCCATCAGTCTGACAGGAGTGAACACTGAAGCTTTCTTT. It codes for CAISLTGVNTEAFF.

The V gene is TRBV4-1, the J gene TRBJ2-1; D gene ambiguous. V lost 0 bases, J lost 0 bases, and 9 bases lay in between. The germline gives CDR1 MGHRA, CDR2 YSYEKL. The length of the CDR3 is 16 residues. The CDR3 is CASSQDPHSSYNEQFF. The CDR3 DNA reads as TGCGCCAGCAGCCAAGATCCCCACTCCTCCTACAATGAGCAGTTCTTC.

V and J are TRBV10-3 and TRBJ2-2; D is unclear. V lost 8 bases, J lost 6 bases, and 4 bases lay in between. Germline-derived CDR1 and CDR2 are ENHRY and SYGVKD. The length of the CDR3 is 10 residues. This CDR3 is CAIWAGELFF. DNA for the CDR3: TGTGCCATCTGGGCCGGGGAGCTGTTTTTT.

V is TRBV4-1 and J is TRBJ1-1; D is ambiguous. Trimming cost V 4 bases and J 0 bases, with 15 bases left between them. This CDR3 has 16 amino acids. Germline-derived CDR1 and CDR2 are MGHRA and YSYEKL. The CDR3 bases are TGCGCCAGCAGCCGGAGACATGAGTTGATGAACACTGAAGCTTTCTTT. Translation: CASSRRHELMNTEAFF.

The genes are TRBV7-3 and TRBJ2-7; D ambiguous. This CDR3 spans 13 amino acids. The V and J ends lost 5 bases and 1 base respectively, with 9 bases between them. Germline CDR1 is SGHTA and CDR2 is FQGTGA. The CDR3 DNA reads as TGTGCCAGCAGCCCCGACGGGTCCTACGAGCAGTACTTC. It specifies CASSPDGSYEQYF.

The V and J genes are TRBV4-1 and TRBJ1-1, with D unclear. Trimming removed 4 bases at V and 1 base at J, with 10 bases between. The CDR3 is 14 residues long. Germline loops: CDR1 MGHRA, CDR2 YSYEKL. The CDR3 DNA reads as TGCGCCAGCAGCCTCCCGGGTTGGAACACTGAAGCTTTCTTT. The encoded protein is CASSLPGWNTEAFF.

The rearrangement joins TRBV5-4 to TRBJ2-5, with 9 bases aligning to TRBD1. V trimming: 4 bases; J trimming: 5 bases; junction bases outside the gene matches: 12. This CDR3 has 16 residues. Germline CDR1 SGHNT, CDR2 YYREEE (reference sequence). CDR3 DNA sequence: TGTGCCAGCAGCCCCGGGACAGGGACCGTCAGGGAGACCCAGTACTTC. Protein product: CASSPGTGTVRETQYF.

The gene calls are TRBV10-3 and TRBJ2-2; D might be TRBD1 or TRBD2, each matching 6 bases. The germline V gene has CDR1 ENHRY and CDR2 SYGVKD. The ends were cut back, 2 bases at V and 6 bases at J, with 10 bases in the middle. This CDR3 has 14 amino acids. The CDR3 is CAISEGRGAGELFF. CDR3 sequence (DNA): TGTGCCATCAGTGAGGGTAGGGGGGCCGGGGAGCTGTTTTTT.

This sequence joins TRBV7-2 and TRBJ2-7; maybe TRBD1 (6 bases). The V gene's germline CDR1 is SGHTA and CDR2 FQGNSA. V was trimmed by 0 bases and J by 1 base, leaving 7 bases between them. The CDR3 runs to 14 residues. Written as DNA, the CDR3 is TGTGCCAGCAGCTTAGCAACAGGGTCCTACGAGCAGTACTTC. It yields the protein CASSLATGSYEQYF.

The sample holds one count of this clone. V gene TRBV2 combines with J gene TRBJ2-5, with D unresolved. The V end lost 4 bases, the J end lost 5 bases, and 8 bases lay between the germline ends. Germline V gene sequence: CDR1 SNHLY, CDR2 FYNNEI. This CDR3 region has 12 residues. The CDR3 here is CASSVFGETQYF. CDR3 DNA: TGTGCCAGCAGTGTATTCGGGGAGACCCAGTACTTC. Filled out from reference TRBV2 and TRBJ2-5, the complete variable domain reads EPEVTQTPSHQVTQMGQEVILRCVPISNHLYFYWYRQILGQKVEFLVSFYNNEISEKSEIFDDQFSVERPDGSNFTLKIRSTKLEDSAMYFCASSVFGETQYFGPGTRLLVL.